This T cell receptor (beta chain) was recorded in a study of CD8 T cells in ankylosing spondylitis. Notes on this clonotype: Antigen unknown.

CDR1 SGHDT and CDR2 YYEEEE come from the germline V gene. V was shortened by 1 base and J by 2 bases, with 6 bases between the two germline ends. The CDR3 totals 13 residues. Whole-study results and caveats: There was reportedly significant enrichment of clones that were disease-linked in matched ankylosing spondylitis synovial fluid. Disease-associated clones were CD8+ and fairly uncommon in peripheral blood. Typical of ankylosing spondylitis blood, it appeared, was a TCR beta motif of several highly homologous variants.

MiXCR, applied by TCRdb to the 5' RACE reads, yields one record per CDR3 protein. The sample holds hundreds of thousands of distinct CDR3 sequences, over 9.5% seen once. The origin of this receptor is a male donor with ankylosing spondylitis. V gene TRBV5-6 combines with J gene TRBJ1-2, with D uncertain. The specimen was blood, either unsorted or a sorted T cell fraction (not recorded which). CDR3 bases: TGTGCCAGCAGCTTGACTATAAACTATGGCTACACCTTC. Amino acid sequence: CASSLTINYGYTF.